This TCR beta chain stems from a study of blood T cell repertoires in COVID-19. Study summary: The analysed material was cDNA or gDNA that came from T cells, B-cell-depleted T cells, or PBMCs.

Assay: immunoSEQ multiplex PCR; the TCRdb copy retains only in-frame clones and omits some. The top ten clones hold approximately 19% of a sample with about 170,000 clones, around four fifths of them seen once. CDR3 length equals 14 residues. Sequencing was done on a sample of peripheral blood. This chain links TRBV21-1 with TRBJ2-3; the table assigns TRBD1, which was not confirmed against the DNA. TRBV21-1 is deemed a pseudogene. This sequence originates from a woman in her seventies who had recovered from COVID-19. The CDR3 is CAIPGQGTTDTQYF. CDR3 bases: TGTGCCATCCCGGGACAGGGAACCACAGATACGCAGTATTTT.